The clone carrying this TCR beta chain came up many times. Its antigen is undetermined. These data belong to a study of Graves' ophthalmopathy and Graves' hyperthyroidism. Study outcomes and limitations: Among thyroid clonotypes expanded above 0.001 frequency, most also appeared in blood.

CDR3 regions of TCR beta were amplified from RNA transcripts. HTBI-primed first-round RT-PCR preceded second-round multiplex PCR. MiXCR, applied by TCRdb to the multiplex PCR reads, yields one record per CDR3 protein. The sample has 620,000 or so distinct CDR3 sequences; around a fifth are singletons. With 2 bases removed from V and 5 bases from J, the gap between germline ends came to 15 bases. The germline V gene encodes CDR1 SGHTA and CDR2 FQGTGA. This CDR3 has 15 amino acids. The chain is built from TRBV7-3 and TRBJ2-5, with D tentatively TRBD2 (6 bases). Sequencing was carried out using peripheral blood. The clonotype originates from a woman under 30 with stable Graves' hyperthyroidism. Some clones in this sample may be carry-over from other donors' samples. The CDR3 region is CASSLHGGRGETQYF. For the CDR3, the DNA is TGTGCCAGCAGCTTACACGGGGGACGAGGCGAGACCCAGTACTTC.